The clone carrying this T cell receptor (beta chain) was seen at least ten times. Its antigen is unidentified. The sample contains more than one DNA sequence encoding this CDR3. These data come from a study of shared clonotypes between healthy human individuals. Broader study findings: It was the few donors that limited the genetic and exposure-history diversity represented.

Sequencing used immunoSEQ multiplex PCR; TCRdb keeps in-frame clones, though not all of them. The sample contains 900,000 to 1,200,000 clones, 75% to 85% of which appear only once. The sample comprised memory CD4+ T cells from PBMCs. Subset described: CD45RA-negative fraction. The source is a man younger than 35 in good health. Some clones in this sample may be carry-over from other donors' samples.

CDR3: CASSYIAAGGPQDTQYF. Here the CDR3 DNA reads TGTGCCAGCAGCTACATTGCGGCGGGAGGGCCCCAAGATACGCAGTATTTT. V and J are TRBV11-1 and TRBJ2-3; 9 nucleotides agree with TRBD2. The CDR3 is 17 amino acids. V shed 4 bases and J 5 bases; nucleotides not matched to a gene: 13. The germline V gene encodes CDR1 SGHAT and CDR2 FQDESV (reference sequence).